Here is one T cell receptor beta chain with its context. The sample comes from a study of OX40 agonist ivuxolimab in advanced cancers. Across the whole study: Enrolled patients in dose escalation had cancers that were hepatocellular carcinoma, melanoma, renal cell or head and neck cancer.

Germline V gives CDR1 SQVTM, CDR2 ANQGSEA. The length of the CDR3 is 14 residues. The germline V and J ends were trimmed by 7 bases and 6 bases, with 19 bases remaining between them. Data came from immunoSEQ multiplex PCR; TCRdb stores just in-frame clones and leaves some out. This sample has tens of thousands of clones, with over 80% found just once. The clonotype comes from an adult with an advanced solid tumor such as melanoma, head and neck, liver or kidney cancer. The chain joins TRBV29-1 to TRBJ1-5, with a tentative D call TRBD1 (6 bases). The material was CD4+ or CD8+ T cells sorted from blood, obtained in a trial of the OX40 agonist ivuxolimab. CDR3 protein: CSALSKGGGQPQHF. CDR3 sequence (DNA): TGCAGCGCTCTGTCAAAGGGGGGCGGTCAGCCCCAGCATTTT.